This entry is about one T cell receptor beta chain. Its antigen remains unknown. TCRdb passed the 5' RACE reads through MiXCR, listing each CDR3 protein once. The repertoire holds 1,800,000 or so distinct CDR3 sequences, with about 32% as singletons. The CDR3 sequence is 13 residues long. Germline CDR1 MNHNY, CDR2 SVGAGI (reference sequence). The ends were cut back, 7 bases at V and 3 bases at J, with 12 bases in the middle. This sample stems from a study of identical twins. General observations from the study: Shared out-of-frame alpha sequences (those common to twins) showed excess low generation probability. It was possible that invariant MAIT and iNKT cells partly confounded the zero-insertion analyses. Twins' excess sharing was less marked for out-of-frame beta sequences.

J is TRBJ2-5 and V is TRBV6-6; a weak D match, TRBD2 (6 bases). The sample consisted of cord blood. This clonotype originated in a newborn girl in good health. The CDR3 region has the DNA TGTGCCAGCACAACACAGCGGGAAGAGACCCAGTACTTC. As protein: CASTTQREETQYF.